These 21 T cell receptor beta chains originate from one sample sequenced in a study of shared clonotypes between healthy human individuals. Sequencing was performed with immunoSEQ multiplex PCR; in TCRdb, only in-frame clones are kept and a portion is missing. The table shows roughly 1.5 million clones, with 95% to 99% occurring only once. Source material: naive CD4+ T cells sorted from blood. Subset: CD45RA+ positively selected. These receptors were taken from a man younger than 45 in good health.

This rearrangement joins TRBV10-1 to TRBJ2-2, with 10 bases that match TRBD2. The V gene end was trimmed by 7 bases and the J gene end by 0 bases; junction bases not matched to a gene: 2. Germline CDR1 reads WNHNN; CDR2 reads SYGVQD (reference sequence). This CDR3 region has 15 residues. The CDR3 DNA is TGCGCCAGCAATAGCGGGAGGTCGAACACCGGGGAGCTGTTTTTT. It codes for CASNSGRSNTGELFF.

The rearrangement joins TRBV27 to TRBJ2-1, with a weak D call TRBD2 (6 bases). This CDR3 region has 16 residues. V lost 1 base and J lost 1, with 11 bases in between. CDR1 MNHEY and CDR2 SMNVEV come from the germline V gene (reference sequence). The CDR3 region is CASSLYPSASYNEQFF. DNA for the CDR3: TGTGCCAGCAGTTTATACCCTAGCGCTTCCTACAATGAGCAGTTCTTC.

The chain uses TRBV5-1 and TRBJ1-2; 7 bases match TRBD1. In germline, CDR1 is SGHRS, CDR2 YFSETQ. V trimming: 6 bases; J trimming: 3 bases; junction bases outside the gene matches: 8. This CDR3 contains 14 residues. The chain's CDR3 is CASTQTGWDYGYTF. CDR3 DNA sequence: TGCGCCAGCACCCAGACAGGGTGGGACTATGGCTACACCTTC.

The rearrangement uses TRBV4-1 and TRBJ2-5; 14 nucleotides line up with TRBD2. CDR1 MGHRA and CDR2 YSYEKL come from the germline V gene. V gave up 3 bases and J gave up 5 bases; unmatched junction bases: 8. The CDR3 totals 17 residues. The CDR3 region has the DNA TGCGCCAGCAGCCACCAAGGACTAGCGGGAGGTCGGGAGACCCAGTACTTC. It yields the protein CASSHQGLAGGRETQYF.

The chain carries TRBV11-2 and TRBJ2-3; no firm D call. Germline V gene data show CDR1 as SGHAT and CDR2 as FQNNGV. The CDR3 is made up of 13 amino acids. Trimming stripped 0 bases from V and 5 bases from J, with 6 bases between. This chain's CDR3 is CASSLDPGDTQYF. DNA for the CDR3: TGTGCCAGCAGCTTAGATCCTGGAGATACGCAGTATTTT.

The gene calls are TRBV20-1 and TRBJ1-2; D unclear. The germline gives CDR1 DFQATT, CDR2 SNEGSKA (reference sequence). The CDR3 runs to 11 residues. V was pared by 4 bases and J by 7 bases, with 10 bases between. The CDR3 nucleotides are TGCAGTGCTACGGACGCTCCTGGCTACACCTTC. Translation gives CSATDAPGYTF.

V is TRBV6-5 and J is TRBJ2-7; D may be TRBD2 (6 bases). Trimming pared 2 bases from V and 3 bases from J, leaving 17 bases between. The CDR3 length is 16 residues. CDR1 and CDR2 from the germline V gene are MNHEY and SVGAGI. CDR3 nucleotide sequence: TGTGCCAGCAGTTACCCGAAGGGGCGGGGAGGCTACGAGCAGTACTTC. Amino acid sequence: CASSYPKGRGGYEQYF.

With regard to this clone: Other DNA sequences of this sample code for an identical CDR3. The rearrangement links TRBV19 to TRBJ1-5; weak D call: TRBD1 (5 bases). CDR1 is LNHDA, CDR2 SQIVND, per germline (reference sequence). V lost 3 bases, J lost 6 bases, and 12 bases lay in between. The length of the CDR3 is 14 residues. CDR3: CASSIRGAGQPQHF. CDR3 nucleotides: TGTGCCAGTAGTATCCGCGGGGCGGGTCAGCCCCAGCATTTT.

Here the CDR3 reads CASSLAQGVYEQYF. For the CDR3, the DNA is TGTGCCAGCAGCCTAGCGCAGGGCGTCTACGAGCAGTACTTC. The genes are TRBV28 and TRBJ2-7; D is perhaps TRBD2 (6 bases). V gave up 6 bases and J gave up 3 bases, with 15 bases separating them. Germline-derived CDR1 and CDR2 are MDHEN and SYDVKM. The CDR3 extends over 14 amino acids.

The chain employs TRBV28 and TRBJ2-7, with 7 positions matching TRBD1. Per germline, CDR1 MDHEN and CDR2 SYDVKM. V trimming: 2 bases; J trimming: 4 bases; junction bases outside the gene matches: 8. The CDR3 covers 15 residues. CDR3 residues: CASSLPIRDRYEQYF. The CDR3 DNA is TGTGCCAGCAGTTTACCTATCCGGGACAGATACGAGCAGTACTTC.

The V call is TRBV5-1, the J call TRBJ2-3; maybe TRBD2 (7 bases). Germline V gives CDR1 SGHRS, CDR2 YFSETQ. V was cut by 1 base and J by 4 bases, with 10 bases left in between. There are 14 residues in the CDR3. This chain's CDR3 is CASSLRGGADTQYF. The DNA for the CDR3 is TGCGCCAGCAGCTTGCGCGGGGGCGCAGATACGCAGTATTTT.

The gene calls are TRBV19 and TRBJ1-3; D remains ambiguous. V was cut by 7 bases and J by 0 bases, with 7 bases left in between. There are 13 residues in the CDR3. Germline CDR1 is LNHDA and CDR2 is SQIVND (reference sequence). The CDR3 reads CASKAASGNTIYF. CDR3 DNA: TGTGCCAGTAAGGCGGCCTCTGGAAACACCATATATTTT.

This chain joins TRBV28 and TRBJ2-2, with D possibly being TRBD1 or TRBD2 (5 bases each). Trimming removed 5 bases from V and 1 base from J, with 14 bases in between. Germline V gene data show CDR1 as MDHEN and CDR2 as SYDVKM. The CDR3 runs 16 residues. The CDR3 loop reads CASSRGVGRNTGELFF. CDR3 sequence (DNA): TGTGCCAGCAGTAGGGGAGTGGGGCGGAACACCGGGGAGCTGTTTTTT.

The V gene is TRBV5-4, the J gene TRBJ2-1; 12 bases are a match to TRBD2. Germline CDR1 reads SGHNT; CDR2 reads YYREEE (reference sequence). The J segment lost 2 bases and the V segment lost 4 bases, leaving 4 bases of the junction unmatched. The CDR3 length is 16 residues. The CDR3 sequence is CASSPRTSGTYNEQFF. The CDR3 DNA reads TGTGCCAGCAGCCCACGGACTAGCGGGACCTACAATGAGCAGTTCTTC.

V gene TRBV9 combines with J gene TRBJ2-1; D is unclear. Germline V CDR1 and CDR2: SGDLS, YYNGEE. Trimming removed 0 bases at V and 7 bases at J, with 14 bases between. CDR3 length equals 15 residues. The CDR3 region is CASSVEVGGGNEQFF. In DNA, the CDR3 is TGTGCCAGCAGCGTAGAGGTGGGCGGTGGGAATGAGCAGTTCTTC.

Only one count was recorded for this clone. The CDR3 is CASSQEIAPYEQYF. Written as DNA, the CDR3 is TGCGCCAGCAGCCAAGAAATAGCCCCATACGAGCAGTACTTC. The chain employs TRBV4-3 and TRBJ2-7; D uncertain. Germline assignment: CDR1 LGHNA and CDR2 YSLEER. The CDR3 has 14 amino acids. V was cut by 0 bases and J by 4 bases, with 10 bases left in between.

The chain links TRBV28 to TRBJ2-1; D not resolved. Germline V gives CDR1 MDHEN, CDR2 SYDVKM. Trimming left V 8 bases short and J 9 bases short, with 14 bases between. The CDR3 totals 12 residues. The CDR3 DNA sequence: TGTGCCAGCTGGACGCTTGGATTTGAGCAGTTCTTC. It specifies CASWTLGFEQFF. Drawing the rest from reference TRBV28 and TRBJ2-1, the complete variable domain is DVKVTQSSRYLVKRTGEKVFLECVQDMDHENMFWYRQDPGLGLRLIYFSYDVKMKEKGDIPEGYSVSREKKERFSLILESASTNQTSMYLCASWTLGFEQFFGPGTRLTVL.

V is TRBV4-1 and J is TRBJ2-7; 10 bases are a match to TRBD2. There are 14 residues in the CDR3. The trim removed 6 bases at V and 3 bases at J, leaving 5 bases unmatched. The germline CDR1 and CDR2 sequences are MGHRA and YSYEKL. CDR3 coding DNA: TGCGCCAGCAGTTCGGGACTAGCGTACTACGAGCAGTACTTC. Protein sequence: CASSSGLAYYEQYF.

The chain carries TRBV5-1 and TRBJ1-4; tentatively, D is TRBD1 (5 bases). Deletions cut 4 bases from V and 0 bases from J, with 19 bases between. Germline CDR1 and CDR2: SGHRS and YFSETQ. CDR3 size: 18 residues. The CDR3 DNA sequence: TGCGCCAGCAGCCGTTCGGGACGAGGTGGTGCAACTAATGAAAAACTGTTTTTT. As protein: CASSRSGRGGATNEKLFF.

The CDR3, as DNA: TGTGCCAGCAGCTTAGCGTGGGCAGATAACTATGGCTACACCTTC. Translated, it gives CASSLAWADNYGYTF. The J gene is TRBJ1-2, the V gene TRBV7-9; D unclear. The CDR3 is made up of 15 amino acids. Germline loops: CDR1 SEHNR, CDR2 FQNEAQ (reference sequence). V gave up 0 bases and J gave up 1 base, with 9 bases separating them.

This chain joins TRBV7-2 and TRBJ2-1; D remains unclear. This CDR3 has 13 residues. The V end lost 1 base, the J end lost 9 bases, and 10 bases lay between the germline ends. CDR1 SGHTA and CDR2 FQGNSA come from the germline V gene. The CDR3 region is CASSLDGPGEQFF. As DNA, the CDR3 is TGTGCCAGCAGCTTAGACGGGCCCGGTGAGCAGTTCTTC.